The 26 T cell receptor beta chains below all came from one sample that was sequenced in a study of blood T cells in healthy people across ages. Combining a sample-barcoded 5' primer with a J-beta primer mix, a second PCR ran for 7 to 11 cycles. In TCRdb, the 5' RACE reads were re-called with MiXCR into one record per CDR3 protein. Among about 500,000 distinct CDR3 sequences listed, 24% were seen once. The sample was also reused in another study, on T cells of mothers and their children.

The specimen was blood. These receptor sequences come from a boy younger than 18 in good health.

This clonotype was detected a few times. This chain links TRBV28 with TRBJ1-1; D remains unclear. Germline CDR1 MDHEN, CDR2 SYDVKM. The CDR3 has 13 residues. Trimming cost V 7 bases and J 6 bases, with 15 bases left between them. The CDR3: CASTSRAFAEAFF. The CDR3, as DNA: TGTGCCAGCACCTCCCGGGCTTTCGCTGAAGCTTTCTTT.

This chain links TRBV20-1 with TRBJ1-5, with TRBD1 matching 8 bases. Germline CDR1 DFQATT, CDR2 SNEGSKA (reference sequence). The V and J ends lost 3 bases and 4 bases, in that order; junction bases with no gene match: 8. CDR3 length equals 15 residues. The CDR3 nucleotides read TGCAGTGCTAGCCGGACAGGGCTGGGTAATCAGCCCCAGCATTTT. Its protein product is CSASRTGLGNQPQHF.

This rearrangement joins TRBV9 to TRBJ2-1, with 9 bases matching TRBD2. This CDR3 is built from 18 residues. V lost 0 bases to trimming and J lost 4 bases; unmatched junction nucleotides: 11. Germline CDR1 SGDLS, CDR2 YYNGEE. The CDR3 is CASSVAPGLASGYNEQFF. As DNA, the CDR3 is TGTGCCAGCAGCGTAGCTCCCGGACTAGCGAGCGGATACAATGAGCAGTTCTTC.

This clonotype was observed a handful of times. This chain joins TRBV11-2 and TRBJ2-4; 7 positions agree with TRBD2. Germline CDR1 is SGHAT and CDR2 is FQNNGV. CDR3 length: 19 residues. The ends lost 5 bases at V and 1 base at J; junction bases unmatched: 17. The CDR3 reads CASSTIGLGDRRAKNIQYF. CDR3 in DNA: TGTGCCAGCAGCACTATCGGACTAGGGGATCGTAGGGCCAAAAACATTCAGTACTTC. Drawing the rest from reference TRBV11-2 and TRBJ2-4, the complete variable domain is EAGVAQSPRYKIIEKRQSVAFWCNPISGHATLYWYQQILGQGPKLLIQFQNNGVVDDSQLPKDRFSAERLKGVDSTLKIQPAKLEDSAVYLCASSTIGLGDRRAKNIQYFGAGTRLSVL.

This clonotype was seen ten or more times. The chain is built from TRBV7-8 and TRBJ2-7; D may be TRBD2 (5 bases). CDR3 length: 12 residues. V was shortened by 5 bases and J by 5 bases, with 10 bases between the two germline ends. Germline CDR1 is SGHVS and CDR2 is FQNEAQ. The CDR3 DNA is TGTGCCAGCAGCGACTATACGGACGAGCAGTACTTC. It yields the protein CASSDYTDEQYF. The entire variable domain, with the rest obtained from reference TRBV7-8 and TRBJ2-7, is as follows: GAGVSQSPRYKVAKRGQDVALRCDPISGHVSLFWYQQALGQGPEFLTYFQNEAQLDKSGLPSDRFFAERPEGSVSTLKIQRTQQEDSAVYLCASSDYTDEQYFGPGTRLTVT.

The V gene is TRBV12-3 or TRBV12-4, the J gene TRBJ2-7; D gene uncertain. This CDR3 contains 14 residues. Trimming removed 2 bases from V and 0 bases from J, with 8 bases in between. CDR3 region: CASSLLTGSYEQYF. CDR3 nucleotide sequence: TGTGCCAGCAGTTTATTGACGGGCTCCTACGAGCAGTACTTC.

Points on this clonotype: This may be a read error: a much more frequent sequence differs by one nucleotide. The chain has TRBV28 and TRBJ1-6; 8 nucleotides align to TRBD1. Germline V gene lookup returns CDR1 MDHEN and CDR2 SYDVKM. The CDR3 has 14 residues. The CDR3 spells CAGSQDREASPLHF. CDR3 nucleotide sequence: TGTGCCGGCAGCCAGGACAGGGAGGCTTCACCCCTCCACTTT.

The V call is TRBV27, the J call TRBJ2-5; a weak D match, TRBD2 (5 bases). The J call could be wrong; TRBJ2-1 is a better fit for the DNA end. The CDR3 is 15 residues long. Germline V gives CDR1 MNHEY, CDR2 SMNVEV (reference sequence). The CDR3 nucleotides are TGTGCCAGCCGGGTTGGGAGAAGTTCTCACAATGAGCAGTTCTTC. This translates into CASRVGRSSHNEQFF.

The CDR3 sequence: CASSYVDSRGYTF. The DNA for the CDR3 is TGTGCCAGCAGCTACGTAGACAGTCGGGGCTACACCTTC. The rearrangement uses TRBV7-2 and TRBJ1-2; possibly TRBD1 for D (5 bases). Germline V gene sequence: CDR1 SGHTA, CDR2 FQGNSA. The CDR3 spans 13 residues. Trimming took 4 bases from V and 8 from J, leaving 14 bases between them. Full variable domain (outside the CDR3, taken from reference TRBV7-2 and TRBJ1-2): GAGVSQSPSNKVTEKGKDVELRCDPISGHTALYWYRQSLGQGLEFLIYFQGNSAPDKSGLPSDRFSAERTGGSVSTLTIQRTQQEDSAVYLCASSYVDSRGYTFGSGTRLTVV.

The chain couples TRBV21-1 to TRBJ2-3; the D call TRBD1 from the table was never checked on the DNA. TRBV21-1 is noted as a pseudogene. The CDR3 runs to 15 residues. The CDR3: CASSRQPGVFDTQYF. The CDR3 DNA is TGTGCCAGCAGCCGACAGCCAGGGGTTTTTGATACGCAGTATTTT.

This rearrangement joins TRBV19 to TRBJ1-1; no firm D call. The V and J ends lost 6 bases and 4 bases respectively, with 18 bases between them. The CDR3 contains 15 residues. Looked up from germline, CDR1 is LNHDA and CDR2 is SQIVND (reference sequence). CDR3 sequence (DNA): TGTGCCAGTAGGGTCCTCCGGACGGCCAGCACTGAAGCTTTCTTT. The encoded protein is CASRVLRTASTEAFF.

The chain combines TRBV10-3 with TRBJ2-6; TRBD1 agrees at 8 bases. V trimming: 8 bases; J trimming: 0 bases; junction bases outside the gene matches: 18. This CDR3 comprises 20 residues. Germline V CDR1 and CDR2: ENHRY, SYGVKD. DNA for the CDR3: TGTGCCATCTCGAAGATGGGGCCGGGACAGGATTTCTCTGGGGCCAACGTCCTGACTTTC. Encoded protein: CAISKMGPGQDFSGANVLTF.

This chain joins TRBV5-1 and TRBJ2-3; D may match TRBD1 or TRBD2 (6 bases each). This CDR3 comprises 17 residues. The germline gives CDR1 SGHRS, CDR2 YFSETQ. V lost 0 bases and J 4 bases, leaving 18 bases between the germline ends. CDR3 amino acids: CASSLANGGLYADTQYF. The CDR3, as DNA: TGCGCCAGCAGCTTGGCCAATGGGGGGCTCTATGCAGATACGCAGTATTTT.

This clonotype has at least ten counts. The chain has TRBV10-3 and TRBJ2-3, with D perhaps matching TRBD2 (6 bases). The V gene lost 6 bases and the J gene lost 4 bases, with 14 bases spanning the gap. CDR3 length: 14 amino acids. Germline V gene lookup returns CDR1 ENHRY and CDR2 SYGVKD. The CDR3 DNA reads TGTGCCATCAGGCCCGGGACTGGCGCAGATACGCAGTATTTT. This translates into CAIRPGTGADTQYF.

The table lists this clonotype with a few counts. This chain joins TRBV27 and TRBJ1-4, with D possibly being TRBD1 (6 bases). The CDR3 consists of 16 residues. V lost 7 bases and J 0 bases, leaving 15 bases between the germline ends. CDR1 and CDR2 from the germline V gene are MNHEY and SMNVEV (reference sequence). CDR3 sequence (DNA): TGTGCCAGCACCCCGACAGGAAAGACAACTAATGAAAAACTGTTTTTT. As protein: CASTPTGKTTNEKLFF.

The chain is built from TRBV29-1 and TRBJ2-7; no reliable D call. Trimming took 6 bases from V and 0 from J, leaving 9 bases between them. The CDR3 length is 12 residues. The germline CDR1 and CDR2 sequences are SQVTM and ANQGSEA. The CDR3 spells CSVLSDSYEQYF. The DNA of the CDR3 is TGCAGCGTGTTATCCGACTCCTACGAGCAGTACTTC.

The V and J genes are TRBV5-5 and TRBJ2-3, with 9 bases identical to TRBD2. The junction had 8 bases not matched to a gene; V was cut back by 2 bases and J by 4 bases. CDR3 length: 16 amino acids. CDR1 and CDR2 from the germline V gene are SGHKS and YYEKEE (reference sequence). This chain's CDR3 is CASSFQAGGRSDTQYF. CDR3 nucleotide sequence: TGTGCCAGCAGCTTCCAGGCGGGGGGGCGGTCAGATACGCAGTATTTT.

The chain links TRBV20-1 to TRBJ2-2; D is unresolved. With 0 bases removed from V and 7 bases from J, the gap between germline ends came to 12 bases. Germline lookup yields CDR1 DFQATT and CDR2 SNEGSKA (reference sequence). The CDR3 is 14 amino acids. This chain's CDR3 is CSARENLRGGELFF. The CDR3 region has the DNA TGCAGTGCTAGAGAGAACCTCCGAGGCGGGGAGCTGTTTTTT.

This rearrangement joins TRBV4-2 to TRBJ2-7, with 7 bases aligning to TRBD1. V lost 3 bases and J lost 1; bases outside the gene matches: 6. Germline CDR1 LGHNA, CDR2 YNFKEQ. The CDR3 loop spans 15 amino acids. CDR3 region: CASSHATTGSYEQYF. CDR3 sequence (DNA): TGTGCCAGCAGCCATGCCACGACAGGGTCCTACGAGCAGTACTTC.

The sample holds a few counts of this clonotype. Here the CDR3 DNA reads TGTGCCAGCAGCTTCGGGACACTCAACGGGGGCCAAGAGACCCAGTACTTC. It codes for CASSFGTLNGGQETQYF. The gene calls are TRBV7-9 and TRBJ2-5, with D perhaps being TRBD1 or TRBD2 (6 bases each). Germline values: CDR1 SEHNR, CDR2 FQNEAQ (reference sequence). Trimming cost V 3 bases and J 1 base, with 18 bases left between them. This CDR3 has 17 amino acids.

The V and J genes are TRBV12-3 or TRBV12-4 and TRBJ2-5, with TRBD2 matching 8 bases. The CDR3 runs 14 residues. V lost 3 bases and J lost 4; bases outside the gene matches: 4. For the CDR3, the DNA is TGTGCCAGCAGTTTTTTGAGCGGGGGAGAGACCCAGTACTTC. As protein: CASSFLSGGETQYF.

This clonotype has a handful of counts. The V and J genes are TRBV28 and TRBJ2-7, with 9 bases identical to TRBD1. Judging by the DNA end, TRBJ2-1 fits better; the J call may be wrong. The germline V gene has CDR1 MDHEN and CDR2 SYDVKM. This CDR3 is 14 amino acids long. The CDR3 sequence: CASSFPGQGNEQFF. The CDR3, as DNA: TGTGCCAGCAGTTTTCCGGGACAGGGCAATGAGCAGTTCTTC.

V usage is TRBV4-3 and J usage is TRBJ2-5; D might be TRBD1 (6 bases). With the DNA end fitting TRBJ2-1 better, the J assignment may be wrong. Germline-derived CDR1 and CDR2 are LGHNA and YSLEER. CDR3 length: 14 residues. CDR3 bases: TGCGCCAGCAGCCAAGGAGGCAGGGGAAATGAGCAGTTCTTC. Residues: CASSQGGRGNEQFF.

This clonotype was counted at least ten times. The rearrangement links TRBV6-2 or TRBV6-3 to TRBJ1-4; 7 positions agree with TRBD1. The V gene end was trimmed by 6 bases and the J gene end by 7 bases; junction bases not matched to a gene: 11. The CDR3 has 15 residues. Germline-derived CDR1 and CDR2 are MNHEY and SVGEGT. The CDR3 protein is CASSPSGGGGEKLFF. The CDR3 DNA follows: TGTGCCAGCAGCCCCTCAGGGGGAGGCGGTGAAAAACTGTTTTTT.

This clonotype occurred a few times. The chain combines TRBV28 with TRBJ1-1, with D uncertain. With 5 bases removed from V and 5 bases from J, the gap between germline ends came to 6 bases. CDR1 is MDHEN and CDR2 is SYDVKM in the germline V gene. The CDR3 length is 11 residues. The CDR3 sequence is CASSPATEAFF. For the CDR3, the DNA is TGTGCCAGCAGTCCCGCGACTGAAGCTTTCTTT.

This clonotype was seen a few times. The chain carries TRBV7-2 and TRBJ2-5; D is unclear. The end of the DNA fits TRBJ2-7 better, so the J call may be wrong. The length of the CDR3 is 12 residues. Germline lookup yields CDR1 SGHTA and CDR2 FQGNSA. CDR3 sequence (DNA): TGTGCCAGCAGCTTGGGTCACGGCGAGCAGTACTTC. Amino acids: CASSLGHGEQYF.